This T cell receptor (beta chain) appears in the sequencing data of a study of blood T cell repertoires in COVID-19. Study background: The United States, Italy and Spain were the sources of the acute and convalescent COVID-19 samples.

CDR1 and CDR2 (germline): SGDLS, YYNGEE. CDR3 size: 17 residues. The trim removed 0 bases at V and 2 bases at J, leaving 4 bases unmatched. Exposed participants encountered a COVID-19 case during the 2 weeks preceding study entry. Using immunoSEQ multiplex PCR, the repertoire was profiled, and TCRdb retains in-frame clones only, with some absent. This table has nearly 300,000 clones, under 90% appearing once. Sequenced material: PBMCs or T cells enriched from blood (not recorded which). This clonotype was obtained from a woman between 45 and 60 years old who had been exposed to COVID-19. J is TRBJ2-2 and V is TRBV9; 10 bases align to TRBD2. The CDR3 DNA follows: TGTGCCAGCAGCGTAGACGTAGCGGGGGGAAACACCGGGGAGCTGTTTTTT. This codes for CASSVDVAGGNTGELFF.